Following are 8 T cell receptor beta chains from one sample sequenced in a study of control samples from healthy donors and cancer patients. Method: immunoSEQ multiplex PCR; TCRdb's copy keeps in-frame clones and lacks some. This sample has more than 110,000 clones, with approximately 91% found just once. The sample taken for sequencing was blood. Receptors were obtained from a woman in her twenties or thirties in good health.

The rearrangement joins TRBV12-3 or TRBV12-4 to TRBJ2-2; D is possibly TRBD1 or TRBD2 (5 bases each). The ends were cut back, 3 bases at V and 7 bases at J, with 6 bases in the middle. This CDR3 has 12 amino acids. The CDR3 loop is CASSLGVGELFF. The CDR3 DNA sequence: TGTGCCAGCAGTTTGGGGGTCGGGGAGCTGTTTTTT.

The chain carries TRBV9 and TRBJ2-1; D unclear. From germline, CDR1 is SGDLS and CDR2 YYNGEE. The V end was cut by 5 bases, the J end by 2 bases, with 11 bases between. The CDR3 contains 14 residues. Here the CDR3 reads CASSGRGAYNEQFF. As DNA, the CDR3 is TGTGCCAGCAGTGGGCGTGGGGCCTACAATGAGCAGTTCTTC.

The V gene is TRBV6-4, the J gene TRBJ1-5, with D uncertain. CDR1 MRHNA and CDR2 SNTAGT come from the germline V gene. The CDR3 covers 14 residues. V was shortened by 0 bases and J by 4 bases, with 7 bases between the two germline ends. The DNA of the CDR3 is TGTGCCAGCAGTGACTCGGACGGGAATCAGCCCCAGCATTTT. Translation gives CASSDSDGNQPQHF.

The CDR3 DNA follows: TGTGCCAGCAGTCCCCCGGGACAGAGGTCAGATACGCAGTATTTT. Amino acid sequence: CASSPPGQRSDTQYF. This chain joins TRBV2 and TRBJ2-3; 7 bases line up with TRBD1. The CDR3 has 15 residues. Germline loops: CDR1 SNHLY, CDR2 FYNNEI. V trimming: 5 bases; J trimming: 4 bases; junction bases outside the gene matches: 9.

This clone was observed many times. The chain uses TRBV7-3 and TRBJ1-1, with a weak D call TRBD1 (5 bases). CDR3 length: 13 residues. V was trimmed by 5 bases and J by 8 bases, leaving 15 bases between them. Germline loops: CDR1 SGHTA, CDR2 FQGTGA. The CDR3 loop reads CASSRTVQGEAFF. The DNA of the CDR3 is TGTGCCAGCAGCCGTACGGTTCAGGGCGAAGCTTTCTTT.

The chain carries TRBV3-1 (or the pseudogene TRBV3-2) and TRBJ1-2; D unresolved. CDR1 LGHDT and CDR2 YNNKEL come from the germline V gene (reference sequence). V gave up 0 bases and J gave up 6 bases, with 8 bases separating them. CDR3 length: 13 amino acids. CDR3 in amino acids: CASSQELRDGYTF. The CDR3 coding sequence is TGTGCCAGCAGCCAAGAGTTAAGGGATGGCTACACCTTC.

V is TRBV5-5 and J is TRBJ2-1; 12 nucleotides align to TRBD2. V lost 3 bases to trimming and J lost 2 bases; unmatched junction nucleotides: 3. CDR3 length equals 16 residues. Germline-derived CDR1 and CDR2 are SGHKS and YYEKEE (reference sequence). The CDR3, as DNA: TGTGCCAGCAGCTATAGGACTAGCGGGACCTACAATGAGCAGTTCTTC. This translates into CASSYRTSGTYNEQFF.

This sequence joins TRBV7-2 and TRBJ1-1; D remains unclear. Germline V gives CDR1 SGHTA, CDR2 FQGNSA. The CDR3 covers 13 residues. V shed 6 bases and J shed 0 bases, with 8 bases lying between them. DNA of the CDR3: TGTGCCAGCAGAGAAGGCATGAACACTGAAGCTTTCTTT. This sequence encodes CASREGMNTEAFF.